This TCR beta chain is drawn from a study of early T cells in non-severe SARS-CoV-2 infection. In the study overall: Sequencing targeted bulk RNA from unsorted whole blood, leaving chains unpaired. Study results and limitations: Anti-spike CD8 responses were favored by VDJdb matching, which missed private and CD4 specificities.

Germline CDR1 is SGHKS and CDR2 is YYEKEE (reference sequence). The V segment lost 2 bases and the J segment 7 bases; nucleotides outside the gene matches: 7. The CDR3 contains 15 residues. Worth noting for this clonotype: Its antigen is currently unknown.

Attachment of unique molecular identifiers to individual cDNA molecules was performed. In TCRdb, the 5' RACE reads were re-called with MiXCR into one record per CDR3 protein. Of approximately 120,000 distinct CDR3 sequences detected, 15% appear once; the ten largest clones hold about a fifth. The sequenced sample consisted of whole blood. The TCR was taken from an adult who was a healthcare worker with PCR-confirmed SARS-CoV-2 infection or an uninfected control (not recorded which). The chain has TRBV5-5 and TRBJ2-7, with TRBD1 identical over 12 bases. CDR3 in DNA: TGTGCCAGCAGCTTTCCGGGACAGGGGGCGCCGGAGCAGTACTTC. This gives the protein CASSFPGQGAPEQYF.